This T cell receptor (beta chain) derives from a study of blood T cells in healthy people across ages. The CDR3 has 14 residues. CDR1 LNHDA and CDR2 SQIVND come from the germline V gene (reference sequence). V gave up 3 bases and J gave up 0 bases, with 9 bases separating them. Using a J-beta primer mix together with a sample-barcoded 5' primer, a second PCR was run for about 7 to 12 cycles. Via MiXCR, TCRdb re-called the 5' RACE reads, giving one row per CDR3 protein. The sample lists 600,000 or so distinct CDR3 sequences; roughly 31% were seen once. The gene calls are TRBV19 and TRBJ2-7; D is uncertain. The receptor was derived from a woman of 80 years or more in good health. The sample taken for sequencing was blood. The CDR3 here is CASSMSVTSYEQYF. The CDR3, as DNA: TGTGCCAGTAGTATGTCGGTAACCTCCTACGAGCAGTACTTC.